These T cell receptor beta chains were read from a single sample in a study of cytomegalovirus exposure and HLA in healthy donors. Sequencing used immunoSEQ multiplex PCR; TCRdb keeps in-frame clones, though not all of them. Of 120,000 to 150,000 clones in the sample, around 80% were seen once. The sequencing sample was made of PBMCs. Source of these receptors: a man aged 30-40 years in good health and CMV-seronegative. CDR3s leave out the opening cysteine and the closing phenylalanine or tryptophan.

v_gene: TRBV2
j_gene: TRBJ1-1
CDR3aa: ASRGGPGAGRAF

v_gene: TRBV7-9
j_gene: TRBJ2-7
CDR3aa: ASSGRLGQGNPSYEQY

v_gene: TRBV6-6
j_gene: TRBJ1-2
CDR3aa: ASSYAQGQGGYT

v_gene: TRBV6-5
j_gene: TRBJ2-1
CDR3aa: ASLGGGGGEQF

v_gene: TRBV18
j_gene: TRBJ2-3
CDR3aa: ASSSGTRGDTQY

v_gene: TRBV2
j_gene: TRBJ1-2
CDR3aa: ASSEDSDYGYT

v_gene: TRBV6-5
j_gene: TRBJ2-2
CDR3aa: ASSFVAGGTGELF

v_gene: TRBV18
j_gene: TRBJ2-1
CDR3aa: ASHAAGGYNEQF

v_gene: TRBV5-1
j_gene: TRBJ2-2
CDR3aa: ASSMPGGSNTGELF

v_gene: TRBV6-5
j_gene: TRBJ1-1
CDR3aa: ASSQRQLNTEAF

v_gene: TRBV18
j_gene: TRBJ2-2
CDR3aa: ASSPLSGKVGTGELF

v_gene: TRBV5-1
j_gene: TRBJ1-5
CDR3aa: ASSLVGGQGEQPQH

v_gene: TRBV6-5
j_gene: TRBJ1-4
CDR3aa: ASRHDTTNEKLF

v_gene: TRBV19
j_gene: TRBJ1-5
CDR3aa: ASSWTTQSGQPQN

v_gene: TRBV19
j_gene: TRBJ2-7
CDR3aa: ASSIGDSQYEQY

v_gene: TRBV7-9
j_gene: TRBJ2-1
CDR3aa: ASSPYNEQF

v_gene: TRBV10-2
j_gene: TRBJ2-7
CDR3aa: ARGRSPSEQY

v_gene: TRBV6-5
j_gene: TRBJ2-3
CDR3aa: ASSARGTDTQY

v_gene: TRBV27
j_gene: TRBJ1-5
CDR3aa: ASRSTGQGTQH

v_gene: TRBV27
j_gene: TRBJ1-2
CDR3aa: ASSLSGQGFANYGYT

v_gene: TRBV4-1
j_gene: TRBJ2-7
CDR3aa: ASSHQIRGTGTAGGYEQY

v_gene: TRBV29-1
j_gene: TRBJ1-2
CDR3aa: SVGRQTSGGYT

v_gene: TRBV19
j_gene: TRBJ2-7
CDR3aa: ASSPARTGPSGEQY

v_gene: TRBV6-1
j_gene: TRBJ2-7
CDR3aa: ASSEALDTSYEQY

v_gene: TRBV5-8
j_gene: TRBJ1-3
CDR3aa: ASSGTGGNTIY

v_gene: TRBV28
j_gene: TRBJ1-2
CDR3aa: ASTQTGYGYT

v_gene: TRBV2
j_gene: TRBJ2-2
CDR3aa: ASSVLAEVTGELF

v_gene: TRBV5-1
j_gene: TRBJ2-7
CDR3aa: ASSPDTYEQY

v_gene: TRBV7-6
j_gene: TRBJ2-5
CDR3aa: ASRRGGETQY

v_gene: TRBV27
j_gene: TRBJ1-5
CDR3aa: ASRGRSNQPQH

v_gene: TRBV6-4
j_gene: TRBJ2-1
CDR3aa: ASSEKGQGSYNEQF

v_gene: TRBV7-8
j_gene: TRBJ2-7
CDR3aa: ASSLGLAYDTYEQY

v_gene: TRBV5-6
j_gene: TRBJ2-2
CDR3aa: ASNPRQVTGELF

v_gene: TRBV29-1
j_gene: TRBJ2-1
CDR3aa: SVDQDSSYNEQF

v_gene: TRBV28
j_gene: TRBJ2-1
CDR3aa: ASSFRPDYNEQF

v_gene: TRBV5-1
j_gene: TRBJ1-4
CDR3aa: ASSPGQGNEKLF

v_gene: TRBV6-1
j_gene: TRBJ2-3
CDR3aa: ASNAGTSDTDTQY

v_gene: TRBV27
j_gene: TRBJ2-1
CDR3aa: ASSLSGGSYNEQF

v_gene: TRBV5-4
j_gene: TRBJ2-2
CDR3aa: ASSSLRDRGDTGELF

v_gene: TRBV27
j_gene: TRBJ1-4
CDR3aa: ASSDLGTGNEKLF

v_gene: TRBV7-9
j_gene: TRBJ2-5
CDR3aa: ASRYRGPQETQY

v_gene: TRBV11-2
j_gene: TRBJ2-7
CDR3aa: ASSPSDGKLYEQY

v_gene: TRBV5-1
j_gene: TRBJ1-1
CDR3aa: ASSLAVGGQQAF

v_gene: TRBV30
j_gene: TRBJ1-3
CDR3aa: AWSVTGGNTIY

v_gene: TRBV11-1
j_gene: TRBJ2-7
CDR3aa: ASSRTSGRPSLYEQY

v_gene: TRBV2
j_gene: TRBJ2-7
CDR3aa: ASSDGKGGTYEQY

v_gene: TRBV5-5
j_gene: TRBJ2-1
CDR3aa: ASSLPGLDNEQF

v_gene: TRBV4-2
j_gene: TRBJ1-2
CDR3aa: ASSQAANYGYT